This record concerns one T cell receptor beta chain sequence. Its specificity is unknown. Here immunoSEQ multiplex PCR was the method, and the copy in TCRdb shows in-frame clones only, minus some. The table records about 91,000 clones, approximately 90% of them present only once. This record comes from a study of graft-versus-host responses after intestinal transplantation. In the study overall: All recipients were given anti-thymocyte globulin induction, and tacrolimus and steroids were then administered for three to four years.

Findings of the study overall: GvH clones were found in recipient marrow; some appeared first in ileum or blood.

Per germline, CDR1 LNHDA and CDR2 SQIVND (reference sequence). V lost 4 bases and J 5 bases, leaving 15 bases between the germline ends. CDR3 length equals 15 residues. Specimen: unstimulated CD4+ T cells sorted from spleen or lymph node cells, collected before transplant. The TCR sequence derives from a human donor who was the organ donor for an intestinal transplant. This chain connects TRBV19 to TRBJ2-1, with D maybe TRBD1 (5 bases). The CDR3 DNA is TGTGCCAGTAGTACGCAACGGTCAGGGAACAATGAGCAGTTCTTC. Its protein product is CASSTQRSGNNEQFF.